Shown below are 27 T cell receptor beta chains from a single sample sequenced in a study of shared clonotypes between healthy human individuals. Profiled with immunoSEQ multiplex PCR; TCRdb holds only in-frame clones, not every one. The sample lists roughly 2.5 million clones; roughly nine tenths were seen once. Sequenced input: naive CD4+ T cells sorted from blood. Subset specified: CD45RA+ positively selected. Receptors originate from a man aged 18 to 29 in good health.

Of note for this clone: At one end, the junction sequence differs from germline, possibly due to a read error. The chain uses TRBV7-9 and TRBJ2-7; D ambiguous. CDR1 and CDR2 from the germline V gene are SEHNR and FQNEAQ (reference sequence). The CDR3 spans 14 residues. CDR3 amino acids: CAGSLDQLVYEQYF. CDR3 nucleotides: TGTGCCGGCAGCTTAGATCAATTGGTGTACGAGCAGTACTTC.

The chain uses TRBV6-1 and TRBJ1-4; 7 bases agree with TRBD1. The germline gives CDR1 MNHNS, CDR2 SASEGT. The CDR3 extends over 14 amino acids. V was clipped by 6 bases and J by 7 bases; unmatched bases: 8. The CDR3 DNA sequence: TGTGCCAGCAGCGCACAGGGGTGGTTTGAAAAACTGTTTTTT. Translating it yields CASSAQGWFEKLFF.

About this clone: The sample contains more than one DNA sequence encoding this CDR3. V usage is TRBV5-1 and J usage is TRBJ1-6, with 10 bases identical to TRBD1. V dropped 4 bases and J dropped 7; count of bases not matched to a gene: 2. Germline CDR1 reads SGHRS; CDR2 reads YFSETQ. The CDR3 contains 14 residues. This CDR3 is CASSEGQGNSPLHF. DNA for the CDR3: TGCGCCAGCAGCGAGGGACAGGGGAATTCACCCCTCCACTTT.

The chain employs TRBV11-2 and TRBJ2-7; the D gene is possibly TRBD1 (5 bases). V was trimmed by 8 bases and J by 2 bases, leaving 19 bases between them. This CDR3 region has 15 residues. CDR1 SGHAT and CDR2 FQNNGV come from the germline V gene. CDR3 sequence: CASAPDWGGPYEQYF. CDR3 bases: TGTGCCAGCGCCCCCGATTGGGGCGGACCCTACGAGCAGTACTTC.

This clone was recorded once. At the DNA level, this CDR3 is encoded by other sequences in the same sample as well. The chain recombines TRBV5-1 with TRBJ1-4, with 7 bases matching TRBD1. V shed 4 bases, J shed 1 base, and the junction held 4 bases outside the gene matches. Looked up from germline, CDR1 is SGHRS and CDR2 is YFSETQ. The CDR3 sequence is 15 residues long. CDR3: CASSPRTGTNEKLFF. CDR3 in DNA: TGCGCCAGCAGCCCCCGGACAGGAACTAATGAAAAACTGTTTTTT.

Here the CDR3 reads CASSLEWQDTGELFF. The DNA for the CDR3 is TGTGCCAGCAGCTTAGAGTGGCAAGACACCGGGGAGCTGTTTTTT. The chain uses TRBV7-8 and TRBJ2-2, with D hard to call. V was cut by 1 base and J by 3 bases, with 9 bases left in between. The CDR3 has 15 residues. Germline lookup yields CDR1 SGHVS and CDR2 FQNEAQ.

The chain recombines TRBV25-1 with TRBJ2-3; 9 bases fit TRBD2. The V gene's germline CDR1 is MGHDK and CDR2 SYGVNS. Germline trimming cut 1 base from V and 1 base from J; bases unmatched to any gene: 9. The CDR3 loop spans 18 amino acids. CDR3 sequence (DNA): TGTGCCAGCAGTGAATTCAGGGTAGCGGGGGCCCGCACAGATACGCAGTATTTT. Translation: CASSEFRVAGARTDTQYF. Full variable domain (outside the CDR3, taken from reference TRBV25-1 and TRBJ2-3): EADIYQTPRYLVIGTGKKITLECSQTMGHDKMYWYQQDPGMELHLIHYSYGVNSTEKGDLSSESTVSRIRTEHFPLTLESARPSHTSQYLCASSEFRVAGARTDTQYFGPGTRLTVL.

The CDR3 DNA is TGTGCCATCAGTGAGTCGATTCTCCGGGACGGGGGAAAAGATACGCAGTATTTT. Translated: CAISESILRDGGKDTQYF. V usage is TRBV10-3 and J usage is TRBJ2-3; weak D call: TRBD2 (6 bases). Germline CDR1 reads ENHRY; CDR2 reads SYGVKD. Trimming pared 0 bases from V and 5 bases from J, leaving 21 bases between. The CDR3 has 18 residues.

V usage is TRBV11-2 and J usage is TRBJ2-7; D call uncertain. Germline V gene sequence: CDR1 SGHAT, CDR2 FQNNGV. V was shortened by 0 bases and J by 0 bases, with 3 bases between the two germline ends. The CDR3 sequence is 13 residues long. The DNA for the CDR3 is TGTGCCAGCAGCTTAGACATCTCCTACGAGCAGTACTTC. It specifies CASSLDISYEQYF.

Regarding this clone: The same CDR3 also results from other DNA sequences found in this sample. The CDR3 DNA follows: TGTGCCAGCAGTTACTCTACTGGGGCCAACGTCCTGACTTTC. Translated: CASSYSTGANVLTF. The rearrangement joins TRBV6-5 to TRBJ2-6; D is uncertain. CDR1 and CDR2 from the germline V gene are MNHEY and SVGAGI. V was shortened by 0 bases and J by 2 bases, with 2 bases between the two germline ends. This CDR3 spans 14 amino acids.

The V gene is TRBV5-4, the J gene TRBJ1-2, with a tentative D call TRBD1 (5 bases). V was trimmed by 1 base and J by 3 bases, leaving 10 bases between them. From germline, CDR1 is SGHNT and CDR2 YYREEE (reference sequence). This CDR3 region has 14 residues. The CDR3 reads CASSLRGEHYGYTF. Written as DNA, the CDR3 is TGTGCCAGCAGCTTGCGGGGGGAGCACTATGGCTACACCTTC.

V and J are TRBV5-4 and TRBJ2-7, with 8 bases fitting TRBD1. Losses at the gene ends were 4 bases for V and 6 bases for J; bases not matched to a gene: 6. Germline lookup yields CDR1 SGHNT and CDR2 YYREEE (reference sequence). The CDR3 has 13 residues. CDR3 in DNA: TGTGCCAGCAGCCAGGACAGGGTCGGCGAGCAGTACTTC. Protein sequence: CASSQDRVGEQYF. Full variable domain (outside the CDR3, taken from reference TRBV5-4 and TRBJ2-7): ETGVTQSPTHLIKTRGQQVTLRCSSQSGHNTVSWYQQALGQGPQFIFQYYREEENGRGNFPPRFSGLQFPNYSSELNVNALELDDSALYLCASSQDRVGEQYFGPGTRLTVT.

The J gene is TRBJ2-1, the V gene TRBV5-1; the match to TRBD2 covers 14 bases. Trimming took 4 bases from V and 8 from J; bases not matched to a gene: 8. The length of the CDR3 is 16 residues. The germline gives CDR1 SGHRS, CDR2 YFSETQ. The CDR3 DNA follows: TGCGCCAGCAGCCCAGGACTAGCGGGAGGCAGGGATGAGCAGTTCTTC. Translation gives CASSPGLAGGRDEQFF.

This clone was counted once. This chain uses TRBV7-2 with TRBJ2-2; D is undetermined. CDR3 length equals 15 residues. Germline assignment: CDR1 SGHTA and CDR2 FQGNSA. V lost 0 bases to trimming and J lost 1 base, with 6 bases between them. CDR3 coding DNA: TGTGCCAGCAGCTTAGCGGAGATGAACACCGGGGAGCTGTTTTTT. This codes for CASSLAEMNTGELFF.

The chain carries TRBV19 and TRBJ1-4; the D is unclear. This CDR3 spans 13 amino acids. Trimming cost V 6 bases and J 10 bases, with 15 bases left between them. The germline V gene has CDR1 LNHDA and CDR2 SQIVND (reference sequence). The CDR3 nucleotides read TGTGCCAGTAGCCGAGAAGTGGAGGCAAAACTGTTTTTT. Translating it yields CASSREVEAKLFF.

In DNA form, the CDR3 reads TGTGCCAGCCACCGGGACAGGGGCTCCTACGAGCAGTACTTC. Residues: CASHRDRGSYEQYF. This sequence joins TRBV2 and TRBJ2-7; 10 bases are a match to TRBD1. The CDR3 covers 14 residues. Unmatched junction bases numbered 4, after V lost 8 bases and J lost 0 bases. Germline V lookup: CDR1 SNHLY, CDR2 FYNNEI.

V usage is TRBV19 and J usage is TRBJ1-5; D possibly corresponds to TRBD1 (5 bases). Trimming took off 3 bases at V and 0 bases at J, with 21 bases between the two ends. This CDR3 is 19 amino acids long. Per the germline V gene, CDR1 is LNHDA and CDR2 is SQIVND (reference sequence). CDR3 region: CASSMPTGRARGSNQPQHF. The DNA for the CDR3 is TGTGCCAGTAGTATGCCGACGGGCAGGGCCCGGGGTAGCAATCAGCCCCAGCATTTT.

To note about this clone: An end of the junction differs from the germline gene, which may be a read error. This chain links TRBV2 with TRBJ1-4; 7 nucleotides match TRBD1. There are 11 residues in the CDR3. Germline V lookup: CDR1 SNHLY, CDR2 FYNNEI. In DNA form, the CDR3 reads TGTGCCAGCGGGAAGCGGGACAGTCGGCTTTTT. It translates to CASGKRDSRLF.

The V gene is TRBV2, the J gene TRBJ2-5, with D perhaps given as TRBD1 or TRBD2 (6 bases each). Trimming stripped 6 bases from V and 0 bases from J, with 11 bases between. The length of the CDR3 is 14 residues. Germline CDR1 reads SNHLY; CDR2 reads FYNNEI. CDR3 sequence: CASSVGGNQETQYF. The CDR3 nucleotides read TGTGCCAGCAGCGTGGGGGGCAACCAAGAGACCCAGTACTTC.

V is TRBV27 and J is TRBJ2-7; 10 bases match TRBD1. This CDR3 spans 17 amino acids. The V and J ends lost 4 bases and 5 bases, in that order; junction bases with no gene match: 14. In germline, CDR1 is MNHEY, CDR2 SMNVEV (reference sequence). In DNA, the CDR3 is TGTGCCAGCAGTTCCCTTCCCCCGAGACAGGGGGCAAACGAGCAGTACTTC. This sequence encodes CASSSLPPRQGANEQYF.

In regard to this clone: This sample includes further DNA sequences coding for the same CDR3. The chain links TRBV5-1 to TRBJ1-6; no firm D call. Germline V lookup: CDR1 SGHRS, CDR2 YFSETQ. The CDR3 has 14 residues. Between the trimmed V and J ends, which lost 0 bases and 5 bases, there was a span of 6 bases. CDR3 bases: TGCGCCAGCAGCTTGGGTCAGGATAATTCACCCCTCCACTTT. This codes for CASSLGQDNSPLHF.

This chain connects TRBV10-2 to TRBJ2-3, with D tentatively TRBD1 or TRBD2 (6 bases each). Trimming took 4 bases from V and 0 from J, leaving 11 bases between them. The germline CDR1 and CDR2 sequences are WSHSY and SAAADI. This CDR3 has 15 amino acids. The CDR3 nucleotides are TGCGCCAGCAGTGCCACGGGGGCTAGCACAGATACGCAGTATTTT. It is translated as CASSATGASTDTQYF.

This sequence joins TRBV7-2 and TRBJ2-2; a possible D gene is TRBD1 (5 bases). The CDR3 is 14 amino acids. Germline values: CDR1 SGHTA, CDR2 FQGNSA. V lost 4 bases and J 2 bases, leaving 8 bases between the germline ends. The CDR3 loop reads CASSSDTNTGELFF. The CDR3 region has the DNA TGTGCCAGCAGCTCGGACACAAACACCGGGGAGCTGTTTTTT.

Written as DNA, the CDR3 is TGTGCCAGCAGCCTGGACAGCCTAGTGTCCGGGGAGCTGTTTTTT. It specifies CASSLDSLVSGELFF. The rearrangement joins TRBV5-5 to TRBJ2-2; D may be TRBD1 (6 bases). The V end was cut by 4 bases, the J end by 6 bases, with 16 bases between. The germline V gene has CDR1 SGHKS and CDR2 YYEKEE (reference sequence). The CDR3 spans 15 residues.

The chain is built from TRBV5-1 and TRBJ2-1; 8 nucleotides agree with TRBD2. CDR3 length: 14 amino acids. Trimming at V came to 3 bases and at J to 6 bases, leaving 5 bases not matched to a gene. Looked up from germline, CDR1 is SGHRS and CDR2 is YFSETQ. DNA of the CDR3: TGCGCCAGCAGCTCCTATGGGACTAGCAATGAGCAGTTCTTC. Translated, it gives CASSSYGTSNEQFF.

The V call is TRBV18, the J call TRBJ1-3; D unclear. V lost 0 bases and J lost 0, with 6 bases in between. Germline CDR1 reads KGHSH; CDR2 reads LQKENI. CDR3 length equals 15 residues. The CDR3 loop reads CASSPPWSSGNTIYF. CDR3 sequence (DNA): TGTGCCAGCTCACCACCTTGGAGCTCTGGAAACACCATATATTTT.

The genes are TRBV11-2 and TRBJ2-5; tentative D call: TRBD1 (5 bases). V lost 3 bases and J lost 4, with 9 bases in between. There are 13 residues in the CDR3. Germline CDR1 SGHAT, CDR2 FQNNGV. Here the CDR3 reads CASSFARAETQYF. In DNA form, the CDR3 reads TGTGCCAGCAGCTTCGCCAGGGCAGAGACCCAGTACTTC. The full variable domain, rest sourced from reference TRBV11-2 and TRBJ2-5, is EAGVAQSPRYKIIEKRQSVAFWCNPISGHATLYWYQQILGQGPKLLIQFQNNGVVDDSQLPKDRFSAERLKGVDSTLKIQPAKLEDSAVYLCASSFARAETQYFGPGTRLLVL.